This T cell receptor beta chain stems from a study of blood T cell repertoires in COVID-19. Generated by immunoSEQ multiplex PCR, the TCRdb table keeps only in-frame clones and is missing some. The repertoire has some 520,000 clones, approximately 89% of them found once; the top ten carry roughly 1%. The sample taken for sequencing was peripheral blood. This receptor was taken from a man between 18 and 35 years old with COVID-19, enrolled during active disease.

The DNA of the CDR3 is TGCGCCAGCAGCGTTACAGGGGGCGCGAACACTGAAGCTTTCTTT. It is translated as CASSVTGGANTEAFF. This chain links TRBV5-1 with TRBJ1-1, with 9 bases identical to TRBD1. The V and J ends lost 4 bases and 1 base, in that order; junction bases with no gene match: 5. There are 15 residues in the CDR3. Germline loops: CDR1 SGHRS, CDR2 YFSETQ.